Each of the 2 T cell receptor beta chains below was sequenced from the same sample in a study of regulatory T cells in long-lasting Graves disease. The authors built TCR beta libraries using iRepertoire HTBI primers and Arm-PCR of CDR3 regions. TCRdb ran MiXCR on the multiplex PCR reads and lists one entry per CDR3 protein. Altogether fewer than 550,000 distinct CDR3 sequences are present, 15% to 20% being singletons, with the ten largest covering around 25%. Documented time point: newly diagnosed GD, antithyroid drugs for less than 3 months. RNA extracted from PBMCs served as the sequencing template. The same sample was also used in a study of T cells in Graves' hyperthyroidism and ophthalmopathy.

The sample was peripheral blood mononuclear cells (PBMCs), taken at new diagnosis, from a patient treated with antithyroid drugs. The source is a woman aged 35 to 60 with Graves disease.

The V gene is TRBV4-1, the J gene TRBJ2-3; TRBD2 is a possible D gene (5 bases). Germline lookup yields CDR1 MGHRA and CDR2 YSYEKL. The CDR3 runs to 14 residues. V was shortened by 0 bases and J by 6 bases, with 10 bases between the two germline ends. The CDR3 DNA reads TGCGCCAGCAGCCAAGAGAGGGTTCAGGATACGCAGTATTTT. This sequence encodes CASSQERVQDTQYF.

The rearrangement links TRBV19 to TRBJ1-1, with D possibly TRBD1 on 6 matching bases. The CDR3 is 15 amino acids. Germline values: CDR1 LNHDA, CDR2 SQIVND (reference sequence). The V end lost 5 bases, the J end lost 1 base, and 14 bases lay between the germline ends. The CDR3 is CASSLPGHKNTEAFF. In DNA form, the CDR3 reads TGTGCCAGTAGTTTACCGGGACACAAGAACACTGAAGCTTTCTTT.